This T cell receptor beta chain was captured in a study of Ad26.COV2.S vaccination and SARS-CoV-2 variants. Sequencing used immunoSEQ multiplex PCR; TCRdb keeps in-frame clones, though not all of them. Here the sample spans roughly 270,000 clones, around 87% being singletons. This clone was counted only a few times. Treatment meaning: some 20 received Ad26.COV2.S at low or high dose, single or two shots; about 5 received placebo; per-sample allocation not given. Sampling happened 63 days after the first vaccine or placebo injection. Sample: peripheral blood, taken in a trial of Ad26.COV2.S vaccine versus placebo. The sequence was collected from a person between 18 and 65 years old who received the Ad26.COV2.S COVID-19 vaccine or a placebo.

Written as DNA, the CDR3 is TGTGCCAGCAGCTCCCAAGAGCGACTAGCGGGGACCGGGGAGCTGTTTTTT. Residues: CASSSQERLAGTGELFF. The chain carries TRBV11-2 and TRBJ2-2; 11 nucleotides line up with TRBD2. Trimming took 4 bases from V and 5 from J; bases not matched to a gene: 9. The CDR3 sequence is 17 residues long. Per germline, CDR1 SGHAT and CDR2 FQNNGV.